The source of this T cell receptor beta chain is a study of T cells after yellow fever vaccination. Looking at the study overall: Some fractions had low cell numbers, and these were prepared with SMART-Seq v4 Ultra Low Input.

In making TCR cDNA, 5'RACE template switching added a universal primer site and UMIs to it. TCRdb fed the 5' RACE reads into MiXCR, producing one record per CDR3 protein. The sample lists fewer than 100,000 distinct CDR3 sequences, about 8.2% occurring once. Study-wide results and caveats: Of the clonotypes, a small share occurred in both CD4 and CD8 compartments. Most primary-vaccination clones reappeared after the booster (approximately 97% CD4, about 88% CD8).

The CDR3 contains 13 residues. The germline V and J ends were trimmed by 7 bases and 6 bases, with 13 bases remaining between them. The sequenced sample was CD8+ T cells not binding an NS4B(214-222) dextramer, sorted from PBMCs, obtained roughly 14 days after the first yellow fever vaccination. The sequence came from a man aged 18-30 years who received the YFV17D yellow fever vaccine. The rearrangement joins TRBV12-3 or TRBV12-4 to TRBJ2-1; D tentatively fits TRBD1 or TRBD2 (5 bases each). CDR3 nucleotides: TGTGCCAGCATGGGACCGGTGGGCAATGAGCAGTTCTTC. This translates into CASMGPVGNEQFF.